This T cell receptor beta chain was documented in a study of OX40 agonist ivuxolimab in advanced cancers. Across the study: A mean age of roughly 60 years, range about 20 to 79, was recorded, and around 85% were male. Partial responses, seen in three patients, involved one hepatocellular carcinoma and two cutaneous melanomas.

The method was immunoSEQ multiplex PCR; TCRdb's version includes in-frame clones alone and lacks a portion of them. The table records 45,000 to 50,000 clones, approximately 90% of them present only once. The V gene lost 0 bases and the J gene lost 3 bases, with 5 bases spanning the gap. Per the germline V gene, CDR1 is MGHRA and CDR2 is YSYEKL. The CDR3 contains 13 residues. The study's findings and limits: Clonal expansion from baseline to week 6 occurred in both CD4+ and CD8+ T cells.

Patients were ineligible given autoimmune disease history or systemic immunosuppression. Remarks on this clone: Its antigen is currently unknown.

The sequenced sample was CD4+ or CD8+ T cells sorted from blood, obtained in a trial of the OX40 agonist ivuxolimab. This clonotype was obtained from an adult with an advanced solid tumor such as melanoma, head and neck, liver or kidney cancer. V is TRBV4-1 and J is TRBJ2-5; D remains unclear. The DNA of the CDR3 is TGCGCCAGCAGCCAAGATAGTAAAGAGACCCAGTACTTC. Translated, it gives CASSQDSKETQYF.